This T cell receptor (beta chain) was recovered during a study of T cells after yellow fever vaccination. Across the study: Low-cell-number fractions were prepared with SMART-Seq v4 Ultra Low Input.

Details on this clonotype: What it binds is unknown.

General observations from the study: Within FACS-sorted repertoires, abundant clonotypes contaminating from the bulk population could be present. On re-exposure, the response was weaker but peaked faster, at day 5 versus 15.

CDR3 length: 13 amino acids. CDR1 is SGHNT, CDR2 YYREEE, per germline (reference sequence). V lost 7 bases, J lost 1 base, and 11 bases lay in between. Using its own MiXCR run on the 5' RACE reads, TCRdb lists one record per CDR3 protein. Of more than 90,000 distinct CDR3 sequences in the sample, about 6.8% were seen once. This rearrangement joins TRBV5-4 to TRBJ1-1; maybe TRBD1 (5 bases). This TCR was sampled from a man aged 18 to 35 who received the YFV17D yellow fever vaccine. Sample: CD4+ T cells sorted from PBMCs, taken approximately 40 days after the first yellow fever vaccination. CDR3: CASLETGNTEAFF. The CDR3 nucleotides read TGTGCCAGCCTAGAAACAGGGAACACTGAAGCTTTCTTT.